What follows is one T cell receptor beta chain and its context. The sample is drawn from a study of naive and memory T cell subsets. Ligated cDNA underwent four rounds of PCR with nested alpha and beta constant region primers and SP2. One entry per CDR3 protein results from TCRdb running MiXCR on the 5' RACE reads. The sample records about 62,000 distinct CDR3 sequences, 6.5% to 9% being singletons. This CDR3 spans 15 amino acids. Germline assignment: CDR1 LNHDA and CDR2 SQIVND (reference sequence). Between the trimmed V and J ends, which lost 4 bases and 0 bases, there was a span of 10 bases. An oligonucleotide containing a UMI was ligated to the 3' end of TCR cDNA. Reverse transcription used DNase-treated unsorted total RNA, aiming for about 1 to 1000 ng.

This chain joins TRBV19 and TRBJ2-1; no firm D call. The sequence derives from a female donor in good health. CDR3 in amino acids: CASSTRLSSYNEQFF. For the CDR3, the DNA is TGTGCCAGTAGTACTCGACTGAGCTCCTACAATGAGCAGTTCTTC.